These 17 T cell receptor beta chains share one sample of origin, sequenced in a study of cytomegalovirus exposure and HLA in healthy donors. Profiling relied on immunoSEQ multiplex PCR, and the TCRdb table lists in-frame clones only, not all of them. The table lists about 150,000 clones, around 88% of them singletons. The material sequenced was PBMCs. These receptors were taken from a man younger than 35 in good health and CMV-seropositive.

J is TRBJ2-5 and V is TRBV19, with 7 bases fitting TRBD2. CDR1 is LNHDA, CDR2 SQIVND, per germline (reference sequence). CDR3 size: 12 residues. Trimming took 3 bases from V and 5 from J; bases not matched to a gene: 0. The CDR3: CASSMGGETQYF. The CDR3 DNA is TGTGCCAGTAGTATGGGGGGGGAGACCCAGTACTTC.

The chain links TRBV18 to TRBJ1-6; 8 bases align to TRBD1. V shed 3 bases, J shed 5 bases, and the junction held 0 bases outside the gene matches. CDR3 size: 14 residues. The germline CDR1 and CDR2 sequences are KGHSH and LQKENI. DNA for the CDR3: TGTGCCAGCTCACCGGGACAGGATAATTCACCCCTCCACTTT. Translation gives CASSPGQDNSPLHF.

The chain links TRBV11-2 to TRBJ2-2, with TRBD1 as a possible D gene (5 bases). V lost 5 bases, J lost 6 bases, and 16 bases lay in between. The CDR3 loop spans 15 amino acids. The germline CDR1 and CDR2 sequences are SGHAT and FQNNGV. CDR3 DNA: TGTGCCAGCAGCCGCACCCAAGGGGTTCCCGGGGAGCTGTTTTTT. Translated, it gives CASSRTQGVPGELFF.

The CDR3 region is CASSVRQGDEQYF. CDR3 in DNA: TGTGCCAGTAGTGTCAGACAGGGGGACGAGCAGTACTTC. This chain uses TRBV19 with TRBJ2-7, with 9 bases that match TRBD1. Germline values: CDR1 LNHDA, CDR2 SQIVND (reference sequence). The CDR3 consists of 13 residues. The J segment lost 5 bases and the V segment lost 5 bases, leaving 4 bases of the junction unmatched.

The CDR3 loop is CASSEGGRGYEQYF. In nucleotides, the CDR3 is TGTGCCAGCAGTGAGGGCGGCAGGGGTTACGAGCAGTACTTC. The chain couples TRBV25-1 to TRBJ2-7; D may be TRBD1 (6 bases). V was shortened by 3 bases and J by 4 bases, with 13 bases between the two germline ends. Germline assignment: CDR1 MGHDK and CDR2 SYGVNS. CDR3 length equals 14 residues.

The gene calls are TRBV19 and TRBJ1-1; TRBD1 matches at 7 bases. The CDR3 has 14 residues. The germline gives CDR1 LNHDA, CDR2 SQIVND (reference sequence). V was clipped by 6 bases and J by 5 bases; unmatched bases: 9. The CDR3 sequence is CASSPTGTRTEAFF. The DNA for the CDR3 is TGTGCCAGTAGCCCGACAGGGACGAGGACTGAAGCTTTCTTT. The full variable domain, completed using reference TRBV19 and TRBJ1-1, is DGGITQSPKYLFRKEGQNVTLSCEQNLNHDAMYWYRQDPGQGLRLIYYSQIVNDFQKGDIAEGYSVSREKKESFPLTVTSAQKNPTAFYLCASSPTGTRTEAFFGQGTRLTVV.

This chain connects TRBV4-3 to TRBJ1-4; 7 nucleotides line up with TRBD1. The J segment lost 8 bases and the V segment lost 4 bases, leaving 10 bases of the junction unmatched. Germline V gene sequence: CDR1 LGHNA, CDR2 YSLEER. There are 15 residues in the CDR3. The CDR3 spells CASSPRTGESEKLFF. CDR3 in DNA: TGCGCCAGCAGCCCCCGAACAGGGGAGAGCGAAAAACTGTTTTTT.

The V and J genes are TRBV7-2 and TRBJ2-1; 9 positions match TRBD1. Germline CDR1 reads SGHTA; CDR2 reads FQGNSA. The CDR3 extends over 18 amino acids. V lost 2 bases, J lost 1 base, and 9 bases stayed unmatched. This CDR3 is CASSLYFTGGASYNEQFF. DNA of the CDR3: TGTGCCAGCAGCTTATACTTCACAGGGGGCGCGTCCTACAATGAGCAGTTCTTC.

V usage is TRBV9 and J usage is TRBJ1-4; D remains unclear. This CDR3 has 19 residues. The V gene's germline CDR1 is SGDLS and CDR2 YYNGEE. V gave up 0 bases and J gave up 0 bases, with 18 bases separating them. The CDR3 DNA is TGTGCCAGCAGCGTAGGCCCGGGGATCCGGAGCGCAACTAATGAAAAACTGTTTTTT. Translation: CASSVGPGIRSATNEKLFF. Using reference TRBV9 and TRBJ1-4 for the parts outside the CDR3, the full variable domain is DSGVTQTPKHLITATGQRVTLRCSPRSGDLSVYWYQQSLDQGLQFLIQYYNGEERAKGNILERFSAQQFPDLHSELNLSSLELGDSALYFCASSVGPGIRSATNEKLFFGSGTQLSVL.

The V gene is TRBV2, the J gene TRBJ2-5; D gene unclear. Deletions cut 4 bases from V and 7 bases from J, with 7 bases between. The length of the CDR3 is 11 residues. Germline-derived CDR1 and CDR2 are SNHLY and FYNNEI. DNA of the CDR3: TGTGCCAGCAGTGCGTCGAGGACCCAGTACTTC. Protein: CASSASRTQYF.

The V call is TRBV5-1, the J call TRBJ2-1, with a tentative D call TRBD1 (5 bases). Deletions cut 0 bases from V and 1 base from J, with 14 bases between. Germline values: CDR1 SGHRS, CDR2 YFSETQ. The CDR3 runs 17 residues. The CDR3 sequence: CASSLAVGHGSYNEQFF. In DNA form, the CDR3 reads TGCGCCAGCAGCTTGGCCGTGGGGCATGGGTCCTACAATGAGCAGTTCTTC.

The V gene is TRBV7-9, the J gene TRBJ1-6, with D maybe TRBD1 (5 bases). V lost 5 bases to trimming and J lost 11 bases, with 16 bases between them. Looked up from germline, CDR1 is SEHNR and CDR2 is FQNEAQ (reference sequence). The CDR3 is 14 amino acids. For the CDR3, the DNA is TGTGCCAGCAGCATCCAGGGTGGTCCCCCACCCCTCCACTTT. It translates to CASSIQGGPPPLHF.

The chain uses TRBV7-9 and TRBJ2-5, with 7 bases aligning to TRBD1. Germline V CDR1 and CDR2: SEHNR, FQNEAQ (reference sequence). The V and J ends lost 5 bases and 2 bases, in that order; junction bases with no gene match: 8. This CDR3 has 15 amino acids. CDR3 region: CASSPRDSGQETQYF. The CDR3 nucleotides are TGTGCCAGCAGCCCCCGGGACAGTGGACAAGAGACCCAGTACTTC.

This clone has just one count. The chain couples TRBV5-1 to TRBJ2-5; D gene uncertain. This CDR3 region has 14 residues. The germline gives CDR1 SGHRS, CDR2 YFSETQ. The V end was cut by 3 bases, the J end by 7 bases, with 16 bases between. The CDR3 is CASSYSLSPGTQYF. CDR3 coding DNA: TGCGCCAGCAGCTATTCACTTTCCCCAGGGACCCAGTACTTC.

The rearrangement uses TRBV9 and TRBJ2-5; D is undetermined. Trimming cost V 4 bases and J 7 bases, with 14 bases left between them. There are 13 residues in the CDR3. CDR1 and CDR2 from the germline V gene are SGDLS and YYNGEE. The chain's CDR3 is CASSSVPLGTQYF. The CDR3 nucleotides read TGTGCCAGCAGCAGCGTCCCCCTGGGGACCCAGTACTTC. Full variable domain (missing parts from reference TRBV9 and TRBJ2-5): DSGVTQTPKHLITATGQRVTLRCSPRSGDLSVYWYQQSLDQGLQFLIQYYNGEERAKGNILERFSAQQFPDLHSELNLSSLELGDSALYFCASSSVPLGTQYFGPGTRLLVL.

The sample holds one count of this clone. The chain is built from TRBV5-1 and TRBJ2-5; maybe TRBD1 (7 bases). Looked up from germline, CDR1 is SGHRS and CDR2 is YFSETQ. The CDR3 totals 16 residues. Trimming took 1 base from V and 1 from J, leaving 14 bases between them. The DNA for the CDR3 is TGCGCCAGCAGCTTGTGGAGGGGGCGCCCCCAAGAGACCCAGTACTTC. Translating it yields CASSLWRGRPQETQYF.

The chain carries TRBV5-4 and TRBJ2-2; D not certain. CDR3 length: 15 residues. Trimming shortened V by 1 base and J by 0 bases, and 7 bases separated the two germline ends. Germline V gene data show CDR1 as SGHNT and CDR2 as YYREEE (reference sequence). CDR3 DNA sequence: TGTGCCAGCAGCTTGCAACTCCCGAACACCGGGGAGCTGTTTTTT. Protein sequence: CASSLQLPNTGELFF.